The sequence of this TCR beta chain was determined in a study of Ad26.COV2.S vaccination and SARS-CoV-2 variants (dated by TCRdb to the early 2020s). Notes on the research overall: Donors in the vaccine arm were drawn from COV1001, a phase I-IIa trial of Ad26.COV2.S in healthy adults that was multicentre, randomized, double-blind and placebo-controlled. Dosing of Ad26.COV2.S was intramuscular, at either 5x10^10 or 1x10^11 viral particles, delivered as one shot or as two shots spaced 56 days apart. Sequencing of the TCRbeta repertoire served to evaluate the specificity and breadth of SARS-CoV-2-reactive T cell receptors following Ad26.COV2.S vaccination. The TCR-sequenced set comprised around 30 samples: around 20 Ad26.COV2.S vaccine recipients, 5 placebo recipients and 8 SARS-CoV-2 convalescent individuals. Participants in the trial were split at random into five groups of five each, receiving low-dose or high-dose Ad26.COV2.S once or twice, or else placebo on both occasions. Investigators remained blinded to trial group allocation during experiments and outcome assessment. Study-wide conclusions, independent of this receptor: Higher spike-specific TCR breadth was observed in Ad26.COV2.S recipients than in placebo recipients (P = 0.0014). The authors noted that total T cell responses may have been underestimated by the TCR breadth and depth analyses. Vaccine and placebo recipients had comparable non-spike TCR breadth, which fits with the vaccine containing only spike. After vaccination, substantial breadth of spike-specific CD8+ and CD4+ T cell responses was reported. Comparing responses between vaccine doses or regimens was not something the study was powered to do.

The CDR3 starts with the cysteine, ends with the phenylalanine, and has 17 residues. The entry retains the CDR3 DNA only, 51 bases that are in frame from base 1. Based on the germline V gene, the CDR1 and CDR2 sequences are SGHAT and FQNNGV. V loses 5 bases of germline sequence and J loses 0 bases, and the interval between the two ends is 17 bases. The immunoSEQ Assay was used to sequence TCRbeta CDR3 regions. After extraction, genomic DNA underwent amplification by bias-controlled multiplex PCR, followed by high-throughput sequencing. The authors processed their data as follows. Collapsing and filtering of sequences were performed to quantify the absolute abundance of each unique TCRbeta CDR3 region. T cell fraction was estimated by normalizing TCRbeta template counts to usable DNA, which was measured by amplifying reference genes present in all nucleated cells. Repertoire TCRs were annotated as SARS-CoV-2-specific when V gene, CDR3 amino acid sequence and J gene were exactly matched to a known reactive TCR set. The reference SARS-CoV-2 TCR set was derived from MIRA and filtered for enrichment in COVID-19-positive ImmuneCODE repertoires, a step that removed public or cross-reactive TCRs. Using the MIRA antigens, annotated TCRs were further analysed by specific ORF or by position within an ORF. Depth was the summed frequency of annotated unique rearrangements, while breadth was defined as annotated unique rearrangements over total unique productive rearrangements. Two-sided Wilcoxon rank-sum tests were used to compare TCR breadth between groups. Here the immuneACCESS table is served through TCRdb, limited to in-frame sequences with V and J called. Missing clones are a known gap in these copies; in checked studies unresolved V genes cover under half, and the rest lacks a known reason. Clonal size and the V and J genes are those of that table, whereas D and trimming came from the DNA. Counted in this sample were under 500,000 clones; about 92% of them appeared once. Of the sample, 1.5% to 2% is held by the ten largest clones.

A remark on this clone: The antigen it binds to is not known. No clone much larger than this one lies a single base away; base qualities are absent.

Reading the label with the study, this specimen's treatment or condition is: 15 to 20 received Ad26.COV2.S at low or high dose, single or two shots; about 5 received placebo; per-sample allocation not given. For vaccine and placebo recipients, the sequenced repertoires came from samples collected on day 63 after the first injection. Cohort 1b enrolled about two dozen adults aged 18-55 years at a single site in Boston, USA, between 29 July and 7 August 2020. Ad26.COV2.S was a replication-incompetent adenovirus type 26 vector that expressed a prefusion-stabilized SARS-CoV-2 spike protein derived from the original Wuhan strain.

The receptor's source is a person between 18 and 65 years old who received the Ad26.COV2.S COVID-19 vaccine or a placebo. The sequencing used peripheral blood, collected in a trial of Ad26.COV2.S vaccine versus placebo. The sequence joins TRBV11-2 to TRBJ2-1; the D gene is not confidently resolved. This receptor has the CDR3 CASSPWEGGFSYNEQFF. The DNA sequence follows: TGTGCCAGCAGCCCCTGGGAAGGTGGATTCTCCTACAATGAGCAGTTCTTC.